Ten or more counts support the clone carrying this T cell receptor beta chain. The antigen remains undetermined. This sample stems from a study of T cells in Graves' hyperthyroidism and ophthalmopathy. This CDR3 comprises 13 residues. Trimming took 2 bases from V and 4 from J, leaving 8 bases between them. The germline gives CDR1 KGHSH, CDR2 LQKENI. Broader study findings: Ophthalmopathy was told apart from stable hyperthyroidism by a 13 V-J model.

In making diagnoses, clinical symptoms, serum thyroxine and TRAb, thyroid ultrasound and orbital computed tomography were all used. TCR beta CDR3 regions were amplified from RNA. The HTBI primer set was used in a first-round RT-PCR of the TCR CDR3. TCRdb ran MiXCR on the multiplex PCR reads and lists one entry per CDR3 protein. The sample contains roughly 650,000 distinct CDR3 sequences, about 16% of which appear only once. The sequenced material came from blood. The clonotype was recovered from a woman in her 40s with Graves' ophthalmopathy. The chain combines TRBV18 with TRBJ1-2; a weak D match, TRBD1 (5 bases). CDR3 bases: TGTGCCAGCTCACCAGAGGGGAGCTATGGCTACACCTTC. Translated: CASSPEGSYGYTF.